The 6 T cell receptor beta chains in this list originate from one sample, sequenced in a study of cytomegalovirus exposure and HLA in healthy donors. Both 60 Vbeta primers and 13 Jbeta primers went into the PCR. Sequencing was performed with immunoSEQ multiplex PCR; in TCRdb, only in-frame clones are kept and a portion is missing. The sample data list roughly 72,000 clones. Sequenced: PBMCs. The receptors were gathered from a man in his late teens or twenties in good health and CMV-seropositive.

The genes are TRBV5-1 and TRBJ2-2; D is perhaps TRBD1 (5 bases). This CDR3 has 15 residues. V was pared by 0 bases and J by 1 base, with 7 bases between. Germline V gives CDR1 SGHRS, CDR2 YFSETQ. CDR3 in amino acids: CASSLEQGNTGELFF. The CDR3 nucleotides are TGCGCCAGCAGCTTGGAGCAGGGGAACACCGGGGAGCTGTTTTTT.

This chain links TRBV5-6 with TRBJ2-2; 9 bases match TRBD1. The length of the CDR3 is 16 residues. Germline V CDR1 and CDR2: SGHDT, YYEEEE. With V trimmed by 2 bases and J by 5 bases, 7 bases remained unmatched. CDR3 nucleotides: TGTGCCAGCAGCTTTTGGGACAGGGATAAGACCGGGGAGCTGTTTTTT. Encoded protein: CASSFWDRDKTGELFF.

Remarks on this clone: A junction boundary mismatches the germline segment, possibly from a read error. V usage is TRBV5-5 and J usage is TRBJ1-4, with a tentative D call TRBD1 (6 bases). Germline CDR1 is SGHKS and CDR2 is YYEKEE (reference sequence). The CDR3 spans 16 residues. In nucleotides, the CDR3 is TGTGCCAGCAGTTTGGGGGCGTCCCCAACTAATGAAAAACTGTTTTTT. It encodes CASSLGASPTNEKLFF.

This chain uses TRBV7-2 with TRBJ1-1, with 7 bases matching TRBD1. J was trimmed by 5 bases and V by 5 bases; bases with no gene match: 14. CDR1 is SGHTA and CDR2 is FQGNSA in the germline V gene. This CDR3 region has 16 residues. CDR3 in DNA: TGTGCCAGCAGCAGAGACAGGGAGTCTGTGGAGACTGAAGCTTTCTTT. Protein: CASSRDRESVETEAFF.

The CDR3 sequence: CASSSGSLGGTISYEQYF. CDR3 coding DNA: TGTGCCAGCAGCTCCGGTAGTTTAGGAGGGACCATCTCCTACGAGCAGTACTTC. The chain carries TRBV5-4 and TRBJ2-7; possible D gene TRBD2, 6 bases. V was cut by 3 bases and J by 0 bases, with 22 bases left in between. Germline V gene data show CDR1 as SGHNT and CDR2 as YYREEE (reference sequence). The CDR3 runs to 18 residues.

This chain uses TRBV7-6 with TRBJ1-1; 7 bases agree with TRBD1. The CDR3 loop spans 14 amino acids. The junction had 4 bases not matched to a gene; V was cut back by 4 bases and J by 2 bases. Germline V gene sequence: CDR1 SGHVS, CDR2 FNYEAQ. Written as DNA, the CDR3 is TGTGCCAGCAGCTCGACAGGGTTAAACACTGAAGCTTTCTTT. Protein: CASSSTGLNTEAFF.